This TCR beta chain emerged from a study of tumour-infiltrating T cells in Burkitt lymphoma. Study background: All epidemiological Burkitt lymphoma subtypes were represented in the cohort.

This clone was counted only a few times. Its target is not known. General study results and limits: Public clonotypes, several, appeared across numerous Burkitt lymphoma patients.

Sequencing was performed with immunoSEQ multiplex PCR; in TCRdb, only in-frame clones are kept and a portion is missing. There are 4,500 to 6,000 clones in the sample; about 13% occur only once, and about 25% lies in the top ten. V gave up 4 bases and J gave up 8 bases, with 20 bases separating them. The CDR3 covers 15 residues. Germline values: CDR1 LGHNA, CDR2 YSLEER. This TCR derives from a human donor with Burkitt lymphoma. The rearrangement joins TRBV4-3 to TRBJ1-2; the D gene is possibly TRBD1 (6 bases). The sequencing input was tumor tissue. The CDR3 bases are TGCGCCAGCAGCCGCCTCCGAGAGGGGGTTGGCGGCTACACCTTC. As protein: CASSRLREGVGGYTF.